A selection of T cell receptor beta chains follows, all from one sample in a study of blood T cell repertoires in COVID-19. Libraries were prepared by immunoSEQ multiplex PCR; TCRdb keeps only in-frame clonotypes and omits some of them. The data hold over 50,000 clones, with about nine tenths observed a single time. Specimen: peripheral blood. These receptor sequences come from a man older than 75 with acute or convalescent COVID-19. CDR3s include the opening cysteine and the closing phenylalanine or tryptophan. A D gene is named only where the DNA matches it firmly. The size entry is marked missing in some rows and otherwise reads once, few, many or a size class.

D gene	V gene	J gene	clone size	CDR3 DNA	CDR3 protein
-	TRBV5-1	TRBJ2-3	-	TGCGCCAGCAGCTTGGAGGGGGATACGCAGTATTTT	CASSLEGDTQYF
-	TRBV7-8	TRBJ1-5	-	TGTGCCAGCAGCTTGACCGACAGTACCAATCAGCCCCAGCATTTT	CASSLTDSTNQPQHF
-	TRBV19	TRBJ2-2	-	TGTGCCAGTAGTATGGGCCGGTACACCGGGGAGCTGTTTTTT	CASSMGRYTGELFF
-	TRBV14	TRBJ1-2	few	TGTGCCAGCAGCCAAGACTGGGGGGGCGAGAAGAATGGCTACACCTTC	CASSQDWGGEKNGYTF
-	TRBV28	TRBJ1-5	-	TGTGCCAGCAGTTTTGGCGGATATCAGCCCCAGCATTTT	CASSFGGYQPQHF
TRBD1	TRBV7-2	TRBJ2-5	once	TGTGCCAGCAGCTTGGACAGGGAAGAGACCCAGTACTTC	CASSLDREETQYF
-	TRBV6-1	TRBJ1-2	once	TGTGCCAGCAGGGAAGGAGGAAGAAACTATGGCTACACCTTC	CASREGGRNYGYTF
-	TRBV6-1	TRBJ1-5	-	TGTGCCAGCAGTGTCACAGGGCCCTTCGGCAATCAGCCCCAGCATTTT	CASSVTGPFGNQPQHF
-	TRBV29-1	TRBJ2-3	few	TGCAGCGTTGGAGTCCGTCGGGATACGCAGTATTTT	CSVGVRRDTQYF
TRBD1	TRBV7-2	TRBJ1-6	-	TGTGCCAGCAGCTCACCGACAGGGACTAATTCACCCCTCCACTTT	CASSSPTGTNSPLHF
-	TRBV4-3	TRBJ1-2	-	TGCGCCAGCAGCCAAGTGGGGGGTATTGAGGACTATGGCTACACCTTC	CASSQVGGIEDYGYTF
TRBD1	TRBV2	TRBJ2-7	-	TGTGCCAGCAGTGTCGGCCTGACAGGGAAGGGCGAGCAGTACTTC	CASSVGLTGKGEQYF
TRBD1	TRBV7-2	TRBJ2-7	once	TGTGCCAGCAGCCCACCGGGACAGGGATTTTACGAGCAGTACTTC	CASSPPGQGFYEQYF
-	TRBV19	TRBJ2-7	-	TGTGCCAGTAGTCTCCCCCAACGGAGGTACGAGCAGTACTTC	CASSLPQRRYEQYF
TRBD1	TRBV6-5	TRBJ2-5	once	TGTGCCAGCAGTTTCACAAGGGACAGGAGGGAGACCCAGTACTTC	CASSFTRDRRETQYF
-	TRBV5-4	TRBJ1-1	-	TGTGCCAGCAGCTTGGACGCAGGGGAAGCTTTCTTT	CASSLDAGEAFF
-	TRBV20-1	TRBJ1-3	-	TGCAGTGCTAGTCAGACAGAGCCTTTAGGAAACACCATATATTTT	CSASQTEPLGNTIYF
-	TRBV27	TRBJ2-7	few	TGTGCCAGCAGTTCCCCTTACGAGCAGTACTTC	CASSSPYEQYF
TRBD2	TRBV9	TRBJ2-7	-	TGTGCCAGCAGCGCCGTGGGGGGGAGCTACGAGCAGTACTTC	CASSAVGGSYEQYF
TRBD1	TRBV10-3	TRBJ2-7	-	TGTGCCATCAGCCCGGGACAGGGGATCTACGAGCAGTACTTC	CAISPGQGIYEQYF
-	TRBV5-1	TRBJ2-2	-	TGCGCCACCACCCCGGGACACCCGCTCGCCGGGGAGCTGTTTTTT	CATTPGHPLAGELFF
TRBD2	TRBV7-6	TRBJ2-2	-	TGTGCCAGCAGCCTTAAGTCGACTAGCGGGTCTCTGGGAACCGGGGAGCTGTTTTTT	CASSLKSTSGSLGTGELFF
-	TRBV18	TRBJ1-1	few	TGTGCCAGCTCACGACAGAGCGATGAAGCTTTCTTT	CASSRQSDEAFF
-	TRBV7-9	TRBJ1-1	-	TGTGCCAGCAGCTATGCAGACAGGCCCAACACTGAAGCTTTCTTT	CASSYADRPNTEAFF
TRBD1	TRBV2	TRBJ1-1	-	TGTGCCAGCAATGGAGGTACAGGGGCCACTGAAGCTTTCTTT	CASNGGTGATEAFF
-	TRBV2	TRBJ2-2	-	TGTGCCAGCAGTGAAAGAGGCACTACCGGCACCAACACCGGGGAGCTGTTTTTT	CASSERGTTGTNTGELFF
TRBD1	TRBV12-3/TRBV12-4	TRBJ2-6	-	TGTGCCAGCAGCCCCGGGACAGGGGACGTCCTGACTTTC	CASSPGTGDVLTF
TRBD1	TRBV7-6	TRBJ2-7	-	TGTGCCAGCAGCTTAGCGAGGACAGGGTGGAACGAGCAGTACTTC	CASSLARTGWNEQYF
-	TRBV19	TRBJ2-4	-	TGTGCCAGTAGTATCGCCGGGACACCCAAAAACATTCAGTACTTC	CASSIAGTPKNIQYF
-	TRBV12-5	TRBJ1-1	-	TGTGCTAGTGCCATAGACATTCCTCCTGAAGCTTTCTTT	CASAIDIPPEAFF
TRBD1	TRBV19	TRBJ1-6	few	TGTGCCAGTAGTTCCCTGGGACAGGGGAGCTCCTATAATTCACCCCTCCACTTT	CASSSLGQGSSYNSPLHF
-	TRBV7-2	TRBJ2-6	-	TGTGCCAGCAGCCTCAGGGGGGAACCTGGGGCCAACGTCCTGACTTTC	CASSLRGEPGANVLTF
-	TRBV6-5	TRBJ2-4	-	TGTGCCAGCAGTCGGGACTCCAAAAACATTCAGTACTTC	CASSRDSKNIQYF
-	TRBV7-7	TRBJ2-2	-	TGTGCTAGCAGCCGACTTAACACCGGGGAGCTGTTTTTT	CASSRLNTGELFF
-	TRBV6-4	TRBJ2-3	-	TGTGCCAGCAGTGAGGACGGGATTTACACAGATACGCAGTATTTT	CASSEDGIYTDTQYF
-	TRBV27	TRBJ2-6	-	TGTGCCAGCGGACCTTCCGGGACACGTATCCGCTCTGGGGCCAACGTCCTGACTTTC	CASGPSGTRIRSGANVLTF
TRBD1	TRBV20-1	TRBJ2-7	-	TGCAGTGCTAGTACCGCTCGGACAGGACACTACGAGCAGTACTTC	CSASTARTGHYEQYF
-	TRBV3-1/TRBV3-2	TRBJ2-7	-	TGTGCCAGCAGCCCCGGCAGGGCTCGGTACGAGCAGTACTTC	CASSPGRARYEQYF
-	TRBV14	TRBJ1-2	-	TGTGCCAGCAGCCAAGCGGTGGGAGGTGGCTACACCTTC	CASSQAVGGGYTF
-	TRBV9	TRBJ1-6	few	TGTGCCAGCAGCGTAGGCGGGGCCAATTCACCCCTCCACTTT	CASSVGGANSPLHF
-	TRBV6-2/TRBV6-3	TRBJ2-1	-	TGTGCCAGCAGTTACTCTCGCAAGACACTCGATGAGCAGTTCTTC	CASSYSRKTLDEQFF
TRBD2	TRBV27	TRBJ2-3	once	TGTGCCAGCAGTTTATCTCTGGCTAGCGGGGGTCTTAGCACAGATACGCAGTATTTT	CASSLSLASGGLSTDTQYF
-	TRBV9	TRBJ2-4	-	TGTGCCAGCAGCTCTTCCGGCGGGGACGCCGTAGCCAAAAACATTCAGTACTTC	CASSSSGGDAVAKNIQYF
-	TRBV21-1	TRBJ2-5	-	TGTGCCAGCAGCAACCACCGGACAGGGGGTAACCAAGAGACCCAGTACTTC	CASSNHRTGGNQETQYF
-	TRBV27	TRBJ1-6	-	TGTGCCAGCAGTTATAGCTCCTATAATTCACCCCTCCACTTT	CASSYSSYNSPLHF
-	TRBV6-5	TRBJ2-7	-	TGTGCCAGCAGTCTCCTCGGCTACGAGCAGTACTTC	CASSLLGYEQYF
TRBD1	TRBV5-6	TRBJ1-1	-	TGTGCCAGCAGCTTGCGAATGGGACAGATGAACACTGAAGCTTTCTTT	CASSLRMGQMNTEAFF
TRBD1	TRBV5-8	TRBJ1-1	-	TGTGCCAGCAGCTTGGACAGGGGAGGCACTGAAGCTTTCTTT	CASSLDRGGTEAFF
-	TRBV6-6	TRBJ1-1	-	TGTGCCAGCAGTTACTCGAGCGGGGACACTGAAGCTTTCTTT	CASSYSSGDTEAFF
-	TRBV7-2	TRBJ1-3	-	TGTGCCAGCAGCTTAAGACGGGGAGGCAGCTCTGGAAACACCATATATTTT	CASSLRRGGSSGNTIYF
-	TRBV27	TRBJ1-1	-	TGTGCCAGCAGGACAGCAGACACTGAAGCTTTCTTT	CASRTADTEAFF
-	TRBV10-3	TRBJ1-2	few	TGTGCCATCAGTGAGGGCGGGCCCAATGGCTACACCTTC	CAISEGGPNGYTF
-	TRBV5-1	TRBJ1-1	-	TGCGCCAGCAGCTTGTGGGGGCTAGGCACTGAAGCTTTCTTT	CASSLWGLGTEAFF
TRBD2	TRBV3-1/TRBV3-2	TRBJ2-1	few	TGTGCCAGCAGCCGAGAGCTCGCGGGGGGCTTTAACAATGAGCAGTTCTTC	CASSRELAGGFNNEQFF